A single sample gave rise to the 5 T cell receptor beta chains below, sequenced in a study of blood T cell repertoires in COVID-19. The repertoire was sequenced with immunoSEQ multiplex PCR; TCRdb's copy has only in-frame clones and lacks some. The data show under 200,000 clones, roughly four fifths seen once. Sequenced: peripheral blood. The source of these receptors is a human donor in a cohort sampled during active COVID-19.

The chain is built from TRBV14 and TRBJ2-7; 9 bases are shared with TRBD2. V shed 0 bases, J shed 3 bases, and the junction held 12 bases outside the gene matches. The CDR3 has 18 residues. Per the germline V gene, CDR1 is SGHDN and CDR2 is FVKESK. The CDR3 coding sequence is TGTGCCAGCAGCCAAGAAAAGGGGTTCGCTAGCGGGATCTACGAGCAGTACTTC. It translates to CASSQEKGFASGIYEQYF.

This rearrangement joins TRBV11-2 to TRBJ2-5, with D possibly TRBD2 on 7 matching bases. V was pared by 5 bases and J by 2 bases, with 24 bases between. This CDR3 has 18 residues. Germline V gene data show CDR1 as SGHAT and CDR2 as FQNNGV. CDR3 sequence reads: CASSEWGGGHPPQETQYF. DNA for the CDR3: TGTGCCAGCAGCGAGTGGGGCGGGGGCCATCCTCCACAAGAGACCCAGTACTTC.

V and J are TRBV6-5 and TRBJ2-7; no reliable D call. The CDR3 runs 10 residues. Trimming removed 8 bases from V and 4 bases from J, with 6 bases in between. Germline V CDR1 and CDR2: MNHEY, SVGAGI. CDR3 region: CASEEYEQYF. CDR3 nucleotide sequence: TGTGCCAGCGAAGAGTACGAGCAGTACTTC.

The gene calls are TRBV12-3 or TRBV12-4 and TRBJ1-2; TRBD1 aligns across 8 bases. V dropped 4 bases and J dropped 8; count of bases not matched to a gene: 3. The CDR3 sequence is 12 residues long. As DNA, the CDR3 is TGTGCCAGCAGTTCGACAGGGGTCGGCTACACCTTC. It codes for CASSSTGVGYTF.

To note about this clone: The identical CDR3 is also encoded by other nucleotide sequences in the sample. The chain couples TRBV6-5 to TRBJ1-2; 10 nucleotides match TRBD1. CDR1 and CDR2 (germline): MNHEY, SVGAGI. Unmatched junction bases numbered 4, after V lost 6 bases and J lost 3 bases. The CDR3 is 14 amino acids. The CDR3 region has the DNA TGTGCCAGCAGCTTCGGACAGGGGGACTATGGCTACACCTTC. Translated, it gives CASSFGQGDYGYTF.